This TCR beta chain was sequenced during a study of T-cell reconstitution after alpha-beta-depleted transplantation in children. On this clonotype: The antigen remains undetermined.

Preparing the TCRbeta library involved the use of unique molecular identifiers. TCRdb independently ran MiXCR on the PCR reads; one entry per CDR3 protein. The sample records about 900,000 distinct CDR3 sequences, about 26% being singletons. Whole-study findings and limits: Expanded clones from the graft, numbering several hundred, reportedly supplied alpha-beta T cells about two months after transplant. Certain patients had high TCRbeta diversity at day 60, and it came from recipient T cells and thymic progenitors that survived.

This CDR3 is built from 14 residues. CDR1 SGHTA and CDR2 FQGNSA come from the germline V gene. The V and J ends lost 5 bases and 4 bases, in that order; junction bases with no gene match: 5. The specimen comprised PBMCs, mostly from graft donor cells, sampled 360 days after TCRalphabeta/CD19-depleted stem cell transplant. The chain uses TRBV7-2 and TRBJ2-3; 8 nucleotides agree with TRBD1. This clonotype was obtained from a boy in the first two years of life who had a stem cell transplant for SCID, so the T cells may come from the graft donor. CDR3 sequence reads: CASSPDRGSDTQYF. CDR3 sequence (DNA): TGTGCCAGCAGCCCAGACAGGGGATCAGATACGCAGTATTTT.